This TCR beta chain was documented in a study of T cells after yellow fever vaccination. Whole-study context: SMART-Seq v4 Ultra Low Input served to prepare low-cell-number fractions. Notes on the study in general: Clonotypes shared by both compartments, CD4 and CD8, made up a small share. Reappearance after the booster was seen for most primary-vaccination clones, at 95% to 96% CD4 and around 90% CD8.

The germline V gene has CDR1 SEHNR and CDR2 FQNEAQ (reference sequence). This CDR3 contains 15 residues. With 5 bases removed from V and 7 bases from J, the gap between germline ends came to 17 bases. With regard to this clonotype: Its target is not known.

5'RACE template switching produced TCR cDNA carrying a universal primer site and UMIs. One entry per CDR3 protein results from TCRdb running MiXCR on the 5' RACE reads. The sample lists hundreds of thousands of distinct CDR3 sequences; about 13% were seen once. The chain employs TRBV7-9 and TRBJ1-4, with a weak D call TRBD1 (5 bases). Source: PBMCs, taken on the day of the yellow fever booster vaccination. The receptor was derived from a man aged 25 to 45 who received the YFV17D yellow fever vaccine. The chain's CDR3 is CASSPTGGAGEKLFF. CDR3 DNA sequence: TGTGCCAGCAGCCCTACAGGCGGGGCGGGTGAAAAACTGTTTTTT.